This T cell receptor beta chain was recorded in a study of blood T cell repertoires in COVID-19. Study summary: Sites in the United States, Italy and Spain provided acute and convalescent COVID-19 samples. Sources were T cells, B-cell-depleted T cells, or PBMCs; the material itself was cDNA or gDNA.

Authors' processing steps: Amplification of reference gene primers was used by the study to estimate nucleated cell counts. Data came from immunoSEQ multiplex PCR; TCRdb stores just in-frame clones and leaves some out. The V and J calls and clone size were taken over from that table, and D and trimming were inferred from the DNA. The sample lists 70,000 or so clones; around 78% were seen once. V was shortened by 3 bases and J by 4 bases, with 9 bases between the two germline ends. The germline V gene encodes CDR1 KGHSH and CDR2 LQKENI. CDR3 length: 13 amino acids. The sequence came from a human donor in a cohort sampled during active COVID-19. The sequenced sample was peripheral blood. The chain recombines TRBV18 with TRBJ2-5, with D possibly being TRBD2 (6 bases). The CDR3 sequence: CASSPLGRETQYF. The CDR3, as DNA: TGTGCCAGCTCACCGCTCGGGAGAGAGACCCAGTACTTC.